The entry below describes one TCR beta chain. The target antigen is unknown. The CDR3 has 21 residues. This sample is drawn from a study of cytomegalovirus exposure and HLA in healthy donors. Regarding the study as a whole: For TCR beta chains, V- and J-gene trimming was later linked to a missense DCLRE1C variant.

PCR involved 60 Vbeta and 13 Jbeta primers. The assay was immunoSEQ multiplex PCR, and TCRdb's table has in-frame clones only and misses some. Of about 160,000 clones in the sample, approximately 79% were seen once. V and J are TRBV7-5 and TRBJ1-2; the table's D gene call, TRBD1, was not cross checked with the DNA. TRBV7-5 has pseudogene status. The TCR originated in a man between 40 and 49 years old in good health and CMV-seropositive. The specimen sequenced was PBMCs. This CDR3 is CARSAQQGACTSHASNYGYTF. The DNA of the CDR3 is TGTGCCAGAAGCGCCCAACAGGGGGCGTGTACTTCCCACGCCTCTAACTATGGCTACACCTTC.